These 13 T cell receptor beta chains were sequenced from one sample in a study of radiation and T cells in renal cell carcinoma. Time point: blood 2 weeks post-SBRT. Treatment given: 15 Gy SBRT to primary tumor, nephrectomy 4 weeks later. Data came from immunoSEQ multiplex PCR; TCRdb stores just in-frame clones and leaves some out. The table lists 95,000 to 150,000 clones, over 75% of them singletons, with about 5.3% in the top ten. This specimen was blood, taken from a patient whose treatment included radiotherapy and nephrectomy. These receptors all come from a man between 45 and 60 years old with renal cell carcinoma.

The chain links TRBV10-3 to TRBJ2-7, with 7 bases that match TRBD2. The germline V gene has CDR1 ENHRY and CDR2 SYGVKD. V lost 6 bases, J lost 7 bases, and 15 bases stayed unmatched. The CDR3 length is 15 residues. The CDR3 DNA sequence: TGTGCCATCAGGAATGTTCGCGGGAGTGTGGGGGAGCAGTACTTC. This gives the protein CAIRNVRGSVGEQYF.

The V and J genes are TRBV5-1 and TRBJ1-3; 7 bases fit TRBD1. The CDR3 runs to 17 residues. CDR1 and CDR2 (germline): SGHRS, YFSETQ. V shed 0 bases, J shed 0 bases, and the junction held 6 bases outside the gene matches. The CDR3: CASSLAPGGSSGNTIYF. CDR3 in DNA: TGCGCCAGCAGCTTGGCCCCAGGGGGAAGCTCTGGAAACACCATATATTTT.

The genes are TRBV13 and TRBJ2-7; TRBD2 matches at 7 bases. Germline CDR1 PRHDT, CDR2 FYEKMQ (reference sequence). CDR3 length: 14 residues. The junction had 9 bases not matched to a gene; V was cut back by 3 bases and J by 7 bases. CDR3 amino acids: CASSFPGGSREQYF. The DNA for the CDR3 is TGTGCCAGCAGCTTTCCAGGCGGGAGTCGGGAGCAGTACTTC.

The V gene is TRBV5-1, the J gene TRBJ1-2, with no clear D. The CDR3 is 15 residues long. Germline-derived CDR1 and CDR2 are SGHRS and YFSETQ. The germline V and J ends were trimmed by 0 bases and 2 bases, with 11 bases remaining between them. CDR3 nucleotides: TGCGCCAGCAGCTTGGCTGGAGATGGAAACTATGGCTACACCTTC. Its translation: CASSLAGDGNYGYTF.

V gene TRBV6-5 combines with J gene TRBJ1-2; a weak D match, TRBD1 (6 bases). Germline V lookup: CDR1 MNHEY, CDR2 SVGAGI. The V gene lost 2 bases and the J gene lost 8 bases, with 18 bases spanning the gap. CDR3 size: 15 residues. CDR3 protein: CASSYPDEGGGGYTF. The CDR3 nucleotides are TGTGCCAGCAGTTACCCCGATGAGGGGGGAGGAGGCTACACCTTC.

This clone was detected only a few times. The chain couples TRBV5-1 to TRBJ2-2; D gene ambiguous. V lost 0 bases and J lost 5, with 8 bases in between. This CDR3 region has 14 residues. The germline CDR1 and CDR2 sequences are SGHRS and YFSETQ. CDR3 sequence: CASSLVEDTGELFF. The CDR3 region has the DNA TGCGCCAGCAGCTTGGTAGAGGATACCGGGGAGCTGTTTTTT.

V usage is TRBV30 and J usage is TRBJ2-3, with TRBD2 identical over 8 bases. Per germline, CDR1 GTSNPN and CDR2 SVGIG (reference sequence). V dropped 1 base and J dropped 3; count of bases not matched to a gene: 3. There are 14 residues in the CDR3. The DNA of the CDR3 is TGTGCCTGGAGTGAGGTAGCGGGGACAGATACGCAGTATTTT. Translating gives CAWSEVAGTDTQYF.

This clone has a handful of counts. The gene calls are TRBV5-5 and TRBJ1-1; D possibly corresponds to TRBD1 (6 bases). The length of the CDR3 is 13 residues. The germline CDR1 and CDR2 sequences are SGHKS and YYEKEE (reference sequence). V was cut by 2 bases and J by 10 bases, with 15 bases left in between. This chain's CDR3 is CASSFRGANIAFF. The CDR3 DNA reads TGTGCCAGCAGCTTCCGGGGGGCGAATATAGCTTTCTTT.

This chain connects TRBV30 to TRBJ1-2, with D possibly TRBD1 on 5 matching bases. V was trimmed by 4 bases and J by 7 bases, leaving 13 bases between them. Germline assignment: CDR1 GTSNPN and CDR2 SVGIG (reference sequence). The CDR3 consists of 12 residues. The CDR3 loop reads CAWTPGPGGYTF. Here the CDR3 DNA reads TGTGCCTGGACCCCGGGACCTGGTGGCTACACCTTC.

The genes are TRBV5-1 and TRBJ2-7; 15 bases are a match to TRBD2. The germline gives CDR1 SGHRS, CDR2 YFSETQ. After removal of 1 base from V and 5 bases from J, the junction contained 7 bases not matched to a gene. CDR3 length: 17 residues. The CDR3: CASSLWTSGRGENEQYF. CDR3 bases: TGCGCCAGCAGCTTGTGGACTAGCGGGAGGGGGGAAAACGAGCAGTACTTC.

This chain links TRBV18 with TRBJ1-2; unclear D gene. The CDR3 loop spans 14 amino acids. V was clipped by 5 bases and J by 4 bases, with 14 bases between them. Germline CDR1 and CDR2: KGHSH and LQKENI. Here the CDR3 DNA reads TGTGCCAGCTCAGAGGAGTCAGGCGGCTATGGCTACACCTTC. This gives the protein CASSEESGGYGYTF.

The chain employs TRBV7-3 and TRBJ2-2; either TRBD1 or TRBD2 may fit D (7 bases each). The germline V gene encodes CDR1 SGHTA and CDR2 FQGTGA. Trimming removed 3 bases from V and 5 bases from J, with 16 bases in between. The CDR3 spans 16 residues. The CDR3 sequence: CASSLGPQGGTGELFF. DNA of the CDR3: TGTGCCAGCAGCTTGGGTCCGCAGGGGGGGACCGGGGAGCTGTTTTTT.

The gene calls are TRBV7-2 and TRBJ1-1, with TRBD1 identical over 8 bases. Germline V gene sequence: CDR1 SGHTA, CDR2 FQGNSA. The CDR3 extends over 15 amino acids. The junction had 4 bases not matched to a gene; V was cut back by 4 bases and J by 0 bases. The CDR3 spells CASSSMTGVNTEAFF. In DNA, the CDR3 is TGTGCCAGCAGCTCGATGACAGGGGTGAACACTGAAGCTTTCTTT.